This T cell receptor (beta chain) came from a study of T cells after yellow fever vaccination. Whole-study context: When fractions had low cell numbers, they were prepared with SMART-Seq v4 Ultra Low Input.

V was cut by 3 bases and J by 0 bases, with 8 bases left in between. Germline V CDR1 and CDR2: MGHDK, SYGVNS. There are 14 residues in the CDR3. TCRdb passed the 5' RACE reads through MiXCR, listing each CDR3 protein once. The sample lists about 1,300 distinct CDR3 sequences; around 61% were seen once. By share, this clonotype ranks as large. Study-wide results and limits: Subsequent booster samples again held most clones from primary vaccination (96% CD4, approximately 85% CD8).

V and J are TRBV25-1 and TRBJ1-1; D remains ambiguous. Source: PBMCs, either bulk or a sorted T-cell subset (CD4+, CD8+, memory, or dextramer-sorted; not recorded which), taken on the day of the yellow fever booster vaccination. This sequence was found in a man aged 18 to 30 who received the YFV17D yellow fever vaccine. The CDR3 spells CASSESVLNTEAFF. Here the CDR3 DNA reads TGTGCCAGCAGTGAGTCGGTTTTGAACACTGAAGCTTTCTTT.